These 12 T cell receptor beta chains share one sample of origin, sequenced in a study of siplizumab effects on memory and regulatory T cells. Using immunoSEQ multiplex PCR, the repertoire was profiled, and TCRdb retains in-frame clones only, with some absent. The repertoire holds some 65,000 clones, with 75% to 90% as singletons. Material for sequencing was Tregs sorted from blood. Receptor source: a human donor in good health.

The CDR3 sequence: CASSYSATAYGYTF. In DNA form, the CDR3 reads TGTGCCAGCAGTTACTCGGCGACAGCCTATGGCTACACCTTC. The chain has TRBV6-9 and TRBJ1-2; a weak D match, TRBD1 (5 bases). V lost 3 bases and J 4 bases, leaving 12 bases between the germline ends. Per germline, CDR1 MNHGY and CDR2 SVAAGI. The CDR3 is 14 amino acids.

V usage is TRBV2 and J usage is TRBJ1-4; D remains unclear. There are 16 residues in the CDR3. From germline, CDR1 is SNHLY and CDR2 FYNNEI. Trimming took off 7 bases at V and 0 bases at J, with 15 bases between the two ends. In nucleotides, the CDR3 is TGTGCCAGCATTGAGTTGAGCCTCGCAACTAATGAAAAACTGTTTTTT. Its protein is CASIELSLATNEKLFF.

This clone was detected a few times. V is TRBV23-1 and J is TRBJ2-3; D is uncertain. TRBV23-1 is an ORF, and what it does is uncertain. This CDR3 spans 17 amino acids. V shed 0 bases and J shed 2 bases, with 15 bases lying between them. CDR3 nucleotide sequence: TGCGCCAGCAGTCAATCGAGTATCGGAAGGTTCACAGATACGCAGTATTTT. Its translation is CASSQSSIGRFTDTQYF.

V gene TRBV5-1 combines with J gene TRBJ1-6; D gene unclear. The V end lost 5 bases, the J end lost 7 bases, and 13 bases lay between the germline ends. This CDR3 spans 14 amino acids. In germline, CDR1 is SGHRS, CDR2 YFSETQ. CDR3 residues: CASSLLAGNSPLHF. The CDR3 DNA reads TGCGCCAGCAGTTTGTTAGCGGGGAATTCACCCCTCCACTTT. Drawing the rest from reference TRBV5-1 and TRBJ1-6, the complete variable domain is KAGVTQTPRYLIKTRGQQVTLSCSPISGHRSVSWYQQTPGQGLQFLFEYFSETQRNKGNFPGRFSGRQFSNSRSEMNVSTLELGDSALYLCASSLLAGNSPLHFGNGTRLTVT.

The chain links TRBV5-3 to TRBJ2-2; D not certain. TRBV5-3 is sorted into the ORF group, with uncertain function. CDR3 size: 16 residues. V lost 0 bases to trimming and J lost 2 bases, with 11 bases between them. The CDR3 coding sequence is TGTGCCAGAAGCTTGGGACACCGGCATAACACCGGGGAGCTGTTTTTT. Amino acid sequence: CARSLGHRHNTGELFF.

V and J are TRBV5-1 and TRBJ2-3; TRBD1 matches 8 bases. Trimming cost V 2 bases and J 5 bases; bases outside gene matches: 7. The CDR3 runs to 15 residues. Germline V gene sequence: CDR1 SGHRS, CDR2 YFSETQ. CDR3 loop: CASSFQGATGDTQYF. The CDR3 bases are TGCGCCAGCAGCTTCCAGGGGGCAACGGGAGATACGCAGTATTTT. The full variable domain, rest sourced from reference TRBV5-1 and TRBJ2-3, is KAGVTQTPRYLIKTRGQQVTLSCSPISGHRSVSWYQQTPGQGLQFLFEYFSETQRNKGNFPGRFSGRQFSNSRSEMNVSTLELGDSALYLCASSFQGATGDTQYFGPGTRLTVL.

This clone was observed a single time. This chain links TRBV2 with TRBJ2-3, with a possible D match to TRBD2 (6 bases). Trimming removed 8 bases from V and 6 bases from J, with 15 bases in between. The V gene's germline CDR1 is SNHLY and CDR2 FYNNEI. The CDR3 extends over 13 amino acids. CDR3 amino acids: CASADGGSDTQYF. CDR3 DNA sequence: TGTGCCAGCGCGGATGGGGGGTCCGATACGCAGTATTTT. Combining the CDR3 with reference TRBV2 and TRBJ2-3 gives the whole variable domain EPEVTQTPSHQVTQMGQEVILRCVPISNHLYFYWYRQILGQKVEFLVSFYNNEISEKSEIFDDQFSVERPDGSNFTLKIRSTKLEDSAMYFCASADGGSDTQYFGPGTRLTVL.

The V call is TRBV6-1, the J call TRBJ1-6, with D possibly TRBD1 on 5 matching bases. The CDR3 is 16 amino acids. Germline CDR1 reads MNHNS; CDR2 reads SASEGT. V was cut by 2 bases and J by 10 bases, with 18 bases left in between. The CDR3 region has the DNA TGTGCCAGCAGTGAACCGGGGCAGGGCCCTTGGTCACCCCTCCACTTT. Translation gives CASSEPGQGPWSPLHF.

As for this clone: The junction departs from germline at one end; a sequencing error may be responsible. The chain uses TRBV20-1 and TRBJ1-2, with D possibly TRBD1 on 5 matching bases. The germline CDR1 and CDR2 sequences are DFQATT and SNEGSKA (reference sequence). The CDR3 consists of 9 residues. This CDR3 is CSAETVPSF. The CDR3 nucleotides are TGCAGTGCTGAGACAGTCCCTTCCTTC.

This sequence joins TRBV28 and TRBJ1-5, with TRBD1 matching over 8 bases. CDR3 length equals 18 residues. Germline values: CDR1 MDHEN, CDR2 SYDVKM. J gave up 0 bases and V 2 bases, and 9 bases lay outside the gene matches. As DNA, the CDR3 is TGTGCCAGCAGTTTAATAGGCCAGGGGGCCTATAGCAATCAGCCCCAGCATTTT. The encoded protein is CASSLIGQGAYSNQPQHF.

The chain combines TRBV6-1 with TRBJ1-5; D call uncertain. The CDR3 consists of 13 residues. The germline V gene has CDR1 MNHNS and CDR2 SASEGT. V lost 7 bases and J 4 bases, leaving 11 bases between the germline ends. CDR3 in DNA: TGTGCCAGCAAGTCCGCGGGAAATCAGCCCCAGCATTTT. It codes for CASKSAGNQPQHF.

This clone was observed a handful of times. The V and J genes are TRBV6-5 and TRBJ2-2, with TRBD1 matching 8 bases. The CDR3 consists of 13 residues. Germline V gene data show CDR1 as MNHEY and CDR2 as SVGAGI. The V and J ends lost 8 bases and 12 bases, in that order; junction bases with no gene match: 11. The DNA for the CDR3 is TGTGCCAGCGATCCAGGGGGCTCGGGAAAGCTGTTTTTT. It codes for CASDPGGSGKLFF.